Following are 23 T cell receptor beta chains from one sample sequenced in a study of Graves' ophthalmopathy and Graves' hyperthyroidism. RNA transcripts yielded amplified TCR beta CDR3 regions. HTBI primers primed a first-round RT-PCR, and a second-round multiplex PCR followed. TCRdb re-called the multiplex PCR reads through MiXCR, storing one row per CDR3 protein. The repertoire includes 340,000 or so distinct CDR3 sequences, around a sixth of them detected once, and roughly an eighth sits in the top ten. The source material was peripheral blood. The receptors derive from an adult man with Graves' ophthalmopathy.

This clonotype showed up many times. V gene TRBV3-1 combines with J gene TRBJ1-1; 12 nucleotides agree with TRBD1. Losses at the gene ends were 3 bases for V and 6 bases for J; bases not matched to a gene: 8. This CDR3 has 16 amino acids. Germline CDR1 LGHDT, CDR2 YNNKEL (reference sequence). CDR3 sequence reads: CASSHAGQGAFAEAFF. Here the CDR3 DNA reads TGTGCCAGCAGCCACGCGGGACAGGGGGCTTTCGCTGAAGCTTTCTTT.

The CDR3 spells CASSDRELDEQYF. The CDR3 bases are TGTGCCAGCAGTGACAGGGAGCTTGACGAGCAGTACTTC. The V gene is TRBV6-1, the J gene TRBJ2-7, with D possibly called TRBD1 or TRBD2 (5 bases each). The CDR3 is made up of 13 amino acids. Deletions cut 3 bases from V and 5 bases from J, with 11 bases between. The germline V gene encodes CDR1 MNHNS and CDR2 SASEGT.

The sample holds a few counts of this clonotype. V is TRBV6-2 or TRBV6-3 and J is TRBJ2-7; unclear D gene. The CDR3 length is 14 residues. In germline, CDR1 is MNHEY, CDR2 SVGEGT. Trimming pared 2 bases from V and 6 bases from J, leaving 14 bases between. CDR3: CASSYSVGYFEQYF. The CDR3 nucleotides read TGTGCCAGCAGTTACAGTGTTGGCTACTTCGAGCAGTACTTC.

This clonotype occurred a few times. The chain is built from TRBV9 and TRBJ2-5; D is ambiguous. The CDR3 length is 16 residues. Germline assignment: CDR1 SGDLS and CDR2 YYNGEE. The V end was cut by 0 bases, the J end by 5 bases, with 17 bases between. The CDR3 reads CASSVDPGTWWETQYF. The CDR3, as DNA: TGTGCCAGCAGCGTAGATCCGGGCACCTGGTGGGAGACCCAGTACTTC.

This clonotype was observed at least ten times. The chain combines TRBV19 with TRBJ1-2; D ambiguous. There are 13 residues in the CDR3. Deletions cut 10 bases from V and 3 bases from J, with 15 bases between. Germline CDR1 LNHDA, CDR2 SQIVND (reference sequence). CDR3 region: CATTVSDYYGYTF. Here the CDR3 DNA reads TGTGCCACCACCGTCAGCGACTACTATGGCTACACCTTC. The full variable domain, its missing parts supplied by reference TRBV19 and TRBJ1-2, is DGGITQSPKYLFRKEGQNVTLSCEQNLNHDAMYWYRQDPGQGLRLIYYSQIVNDFQKGDIAEGYSVSREKKESFPLTVTSAQKNPTAFYLCATTVSDYYGYTFGSGTRLTVV.

This clonotype was seen ten or more times. V and J are TRBV18 and TRBJ1-2, with a possible D match to TRBD1 (5 bases). CDR1 KGHSH and CDR2 LQKENI come from the germline V gene. This CDR3 spans 14 amino acids. The ends were cut back, 3 bases at V and 5 bases at J, with 13 bases in the middle. The CDR3 reads CASSPSRDDYGYTF. Here the CDR3 DNA reads TGTGCCAGCTCACCGTCCAGGGACGATTATGGCTACACCTTC.

There are a few counts of this clonotype. The chain recombines TRBV6-5 with TRBJ2-7; 7 nucleotides align to TRBD2. This CDR3 region has 15 residues. J was trimmed by 0 bases and V by 7 bases; bases with no gene match: 9. CDR1 is MNHEY, CDR2 SVGAGI, per germline. CDR3 DNA: TGTGCCAGCAATTTCCTAGGCGGGAGCTCCTACGAGCAGTACTTC. It yields the protein CASNFLGGSSYEQYF.

At least ten counts were recorded for this clonotype. The gene calls are TRBV12-3 or TRBV12-4 and TRBJ2-7, with 9 bases aligning to TRBD1. This CDR3 region has 15 residues. V lost 7 bases and J lost 0; bases outside the gene matches: 7. The CDR3 region has the DNA TGTGCCAGCAACATAGACAGGGGGGGCTCCTACGAGCAGTACTTC. Residues: CASNIDRGGSYEQYF.

The chain joins TRBV29-1 to TRBJ2-4; D gene uncertain. From germline, CDR1 is SQVTM and CDR2 ANQGSEA. V shed 5 bases and J shed 7 bases, with 9 bases lying between them. The CDR3 has 11 amino acids. CDR3 DNA sequence: TGCAGCGTTCTGGGCACTAACATTCAGTACTTC. This gives the protein CSVLGTNIQYF.

This clonotype was recorded a few times. The CDR3 sequence: CASSAERSYEQYF. The CDR3 DNA reads TGTGCCAGCAGTGCCGAGAGGTCCTACGAGCAGTACTTC. This chain uses TRBV6-1 with TRBJ2-7; no reliable D call. This CDR3 comprises 13 residues. Germline-derived CDR1 and CDR2 are MNHNS and SASEGT. V lost 4 bases and J 1 base, leaving 8 bases between the germline ends.

The rearrangement links TRBV24-1 to TRBJ2-2, with unresolved D. Germline V gene data show CDR1 as KGHDR and CDR2 as SFDVKD. V lost 4 bases, J lost 7 bases, and 18 bases lay in between. The CDR3 has 16 residues. The CDR3 loop reads CATSDTRSRVGGELFF. In DNA form, the CDR3 reads TGTGCCACCAGTGACACCCGCTCTAGGGTGGGCGGGGAGCTGTTTTTT.

Ten or more counts support this clonotype. The rearrangement links TRBV4-3 to TRBJ1-1; D ambiguous. Germline V gives CDR1 LGHNA, CDR2 YSLEER. The CDR3 consists of 17 residues. Trimming shortened V by 2 bases and J by 0 bases, and 16 bases separated the two germline ends. CDR3 bases: TGCGCCAGCAGCCAACCGGCCCCGAAAGAAGTGAACACTGAAGCTTTCTTT. It specifies CASSQPAPKEVNTEAFF.

This clonotype was seen once. V is TRBV6-1 and J is TRBJ2-7; 13 bases align to TRBD2. The CDR3 loop spans 15 amino acids. From germline, CDR1 is MNHNS and CDR2 SASEGT. The V and J ends lost 5 bases and 4 bases, in that order; junction bases with no gene match: 5. Here the CDR3 reads CASSTWTSGSYEQYF. CDR3 in DNA: TGTGCCAGCAGTACCTGGACTAGCGGGAGTTACGAGCAGTACTTC.

The chain employs TRBV6-1 and TRBJ2-7; 9 bases are shared with TRBD2. Germline assignment: CDR1 MNHNS and CDR2 SASEGT. CDR3 length equals 14 residues. Unmatched junction bases numbered 7, after V lost 6 bases and J lost 4 bases. The CDR3, as DNA: TGTGCCAGCAGAGATAGCGGGAGTTGGTACGAGCAGTACTTC. This sequence encodes CASRDSGSWYEQYF.

The sample holds many counts of this clonotype. The chain couples TRBV20-1 to TRBJ2-5; D might be TRBD1 (5 bases). The V and J ends lost 6 bases and 2 bases respectively, with 10 bases between them. The CDR3 is made up of 12 amino acids. Germline V lookup: CDR1 DFQATT, CDR2 SNEGSKA (reference sequence). This CDR3 is CSAHRPQETQYF. CDR3 nucleotides: TGCAGTGCCCACAGGCCTCAAGAGACCCAGTACTTC.

This clonotype was detected ten times or more. The rearrangement uses TRBV7-3 and TRBJ2-7; 7 nucleotides align to TRBD2. Germline CDR1 and CDR2: SGHTA and FQGTGA. This CDR3 has 13 residues. The V segment lost 3 bases and the J segment 3 bases; nucleotides outside the gene matches: 2. CDR3: CASSFGGNYEQYF. The CDR3 DNA reads TGTGCCAGCAGCTTCGGGGGGAACTACGAGCAGTACTTC.

This clonotype was counted at least ten times. This chain joins TRBV24-1 and TRBJ2-5, with TRBD1 identical over 12 bases. With 9 bases clipped from V and 5 bases from J, the junction kept 6 bases outside the gene matches. The germline CDR1 and CDR2 sequences are KGHDR and SFDVKD. This CDR3 comprises 14 residues. This CDR3 reads CATAPGQGAETQYF. The CDR3 DNA sequence: TGTGCCACCGCGCCGGGACAGGGGGCGGAGACCCAGTACTTC.

The sample holds many counts of this clonotype. The V call is TRBV4-1, the J call TRBJ1-2; possibly TRBD1 for D (6 bases). V gave up 0 bases and J gave up 6 bases, with 11 bases separating them. The CDR3 runs 14 residues. In germline, CDR1 is MGHRA, CDR2 YSYEKL. CDR3 sequence (DNA): TGCGCCAGCAGCCAAGAGCGACAGGTTGATGGCTACACCTTC. This translates into CASSQERQVDGYTF.

This clonotype occurred many times. The rearrangement uses TRBV13 and TRBJ2-7, with 8 bases lining up with TRBD2. J gave up 7 bases and V 4 bases, and 12 bases lay outside the gene matches. The CDR3 has 15 amino acids. CDR1 PRHDT and CDR2 FYEKMQ come from the germline V gene (reference sequence). The CDR3 DNA reads TGTGCCAGCAGCTCCCACCTCACTAGCGGTAATGAGCAGTACTTC. Translating it yields CASSSHLTSGNEQYF. The complete variable domain, with remaining parts taken from reference TRBV13 and TRBJ2-7, reads AAGVIQSPRHLIKEKRETATLKCYPIPRHDTVYWYQQGPGQDPQFLISFYEKMQSDKGSIPDRFSAQQFSDYHSELNMSSLELGDSALYFCASSSHLTSGNEQYFGPGTRLTVT.

This clonotype was counted ten times or more. The chain couples TRBV6-1 to TRBJ1-3; no clear D gene. Germline CDR1 reads MNHNS; CDR2 reads SASEGT. The CDR3 consists of 12 residues. The ends were cut back, 8 bases at V and 4 bases at J, with 9 bases in the middle. The DNA for the CDR3 is TGTGCCAGCCGGGCAGACGGAAACACCATATATTTT. It specifies CASRADGNTIYF.

The CDR3 sequence is CAISDGSSYEQYF. Here the CDR3 DNA reads TGTGCCATCAGTGATGGGTCCTCCTACGAGCAGTACTTC. The chain carries TRBV10-3 and TRBJ2-7; D is undetermined. The CDR3 is made up of 13 amino acids. V lost 3 bases and J lost 0, with 6 bases in between. CDR1 is ENHRY, CDR2 SYGVKD, per germline.

This clonotype showed up many times. CDR3 DNA: TGCAGTGCTAGAGTCTCGGGGGGCGGGGCCAAAAACATTCAGTACTTC. Translation: CSARVSGGGAKNIQYF. The rearrangement links TRBV20-1 to TRBJ2-4, with D tentatively TRBD2 (7 bases). Per the germline V gene, CDR1 is DFQATT and CDR2 is SNEGSKA (reference sequence). Trimming left V 1 base short and J 1 base short, with 14 bases between. This CDR3 is built from 16 residues.

This clonotype was picked up many times. The rearrangement links TRBV4-1 to TRBJ1-1; 7 bases line up with TRBD1. Germline V CDR1 and CDR2: MGHRA, YSYEKL. V was pared by 3 bases and J by 5 bases, with 6 bases of the junction left unmatched. The CDR3 covers 14 residues. CDR3 loop: CASSQDRLMTEAFF. The CDR3 DNA reads as TGCGCCAGCAGCCAGGACAGGTTAATGACTGAAGCTTTCTTT.